What follows describes a single T cell receptor beta chain. The CDR3 runs to 15 residues. J lost 8 bases, V lost 2 bases, and 9 bases had no gene match. CDR1 KGHSH and CDR2 LQKENI come from the germline V gene. This specimen belongs to a study of blood T cell repertoires in COVID-19. Study-wide background: Material from acute and convalescent COVID-19 was sourced from the United States, Italy and Spain. PBMCs, B-cell-depleted T cells, or T cells were the source of the cDNA or gDNA that made up the material.

The cohort comprised adults aged about 18 to 89 years residing in approximately 25 US areas. In the authors' methods: Using reference gene primer amplification, nucleated cell counts were estimated. The data were produced by immunoSEQ multiplex PCR, yet TCRdb's version contains in-frame clones alone and is incomplete. The DNA was the basis for D and trimming; V, J and clone size are from that table. The sample lists approximately 300,000 clones, 75% to 90% occurring once. This TCR was recovered from a woman aged 30 to 39 who had been exposed to COVID-19. Sequenced material: PBMCs or T cells enriched from blood (not recorded which). The V gene is TRBV18, the J gene TRBJ2-1, with 7 bases aligning to TRBD1. The CDR3 spells CASSPLGTGDYEQFF. The CDR3 nucleotides read TGTGCCAGCTCACCATTGGGAACAGGGGATTATGAGCAGTTCTTC.